This T cell receptor beta chain was sequenced for a study of OX40 agonist ivuxolimab in advanced cancers. Study-wide results and caveats: Nonresponders, in some cases, also had low normalized T-cell clonal expansion. Blood T cells, both CD4+ and CD8+, expanded clonally by week 6 at 0.1 to 3.0 mg/kg.

A note on this clone: Its specificity is not known.

Repertoires were generated with immunoSEQ multiplex PCR, while TCRdb's copy carries only in-frame clones and drops some. The table has tens of thousands of clones, under 90% seen once. This clonotype was obtained from an adult with an advanced solid tumor such as melanoma, head and neck, liver or kidney cancer. The material was CD4+ or CD8+ T cells sorted from blood, obtained in a trial of the OX40 agonist ivuxolimab.

Here the CDR3 DNA reads TGTGCCAGCAGTACGGGACTAGCGCAAGAGACCCAGTACTTC. Translating it yields CASSTGLAQETQYF. The rearrangement joins TRBV6-5 to TRBJ2-5; 10 bases agree with TRBD2. Germline lookup yields CDR1 MNHEY and CDR2 SVGAGI. CDR3 length equals 14 residues. The J segment lost 2 bases and the V segment lost 5 bases, leaving 2 bases of the junction unmatched.